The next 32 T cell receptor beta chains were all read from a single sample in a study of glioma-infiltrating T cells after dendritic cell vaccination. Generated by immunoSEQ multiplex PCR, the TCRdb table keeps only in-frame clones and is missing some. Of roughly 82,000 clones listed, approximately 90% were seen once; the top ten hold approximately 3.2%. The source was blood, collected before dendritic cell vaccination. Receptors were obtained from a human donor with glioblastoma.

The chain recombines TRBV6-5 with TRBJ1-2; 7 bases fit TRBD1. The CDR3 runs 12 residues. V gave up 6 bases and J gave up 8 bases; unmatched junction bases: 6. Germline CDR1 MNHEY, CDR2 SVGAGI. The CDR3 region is CASRRRQGGYTF. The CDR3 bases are TGTGCCAGCAGGCGAAGACAGGGCGGCTACACCTTC.

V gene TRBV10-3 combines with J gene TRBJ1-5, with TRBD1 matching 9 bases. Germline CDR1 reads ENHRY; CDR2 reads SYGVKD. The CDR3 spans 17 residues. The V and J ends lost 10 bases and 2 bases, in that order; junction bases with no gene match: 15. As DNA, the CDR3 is TGTGCCACCCGCCCGGGACAGGGCAGTTCCGGCAATCAGCCCCAGCATTTT. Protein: CATRPGQGSSGNQPQHF.

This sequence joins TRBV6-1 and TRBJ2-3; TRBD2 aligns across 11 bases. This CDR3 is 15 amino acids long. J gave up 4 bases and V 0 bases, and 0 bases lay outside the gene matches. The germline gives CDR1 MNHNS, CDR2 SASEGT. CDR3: CASSEASGRADTQYF. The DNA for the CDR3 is TGTGCCAGCAGTGAAGCTAGCGGGAGGGCAGATACGCAGTATTTT.

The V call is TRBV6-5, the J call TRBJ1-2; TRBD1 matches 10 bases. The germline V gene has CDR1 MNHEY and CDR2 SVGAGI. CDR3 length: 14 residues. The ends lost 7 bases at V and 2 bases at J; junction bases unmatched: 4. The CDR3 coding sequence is TGTGCCAGCATTGCGACAGGGGGCAACTATGGCTACACCTTC. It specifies CASIATGGNYGYTF.

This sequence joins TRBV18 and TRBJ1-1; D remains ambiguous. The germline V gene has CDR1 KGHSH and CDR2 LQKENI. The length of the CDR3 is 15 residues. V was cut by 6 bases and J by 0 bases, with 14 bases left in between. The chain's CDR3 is CASSPGGQLNTEAFF. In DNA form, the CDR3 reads TGTGCCAGCTCCCCCGGAGGCCAATTGAACACTGAAGCTTTCTTT.

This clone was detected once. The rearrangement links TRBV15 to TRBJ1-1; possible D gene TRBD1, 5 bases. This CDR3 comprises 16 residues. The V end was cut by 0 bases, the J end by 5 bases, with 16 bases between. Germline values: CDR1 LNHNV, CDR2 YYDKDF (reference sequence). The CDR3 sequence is CATSRELSAKGTEAFF. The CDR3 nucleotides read TGTGCCACCAGCAGAGAGCTCTCGGCAAAGGGGACTGAAGCTTTCTTT.

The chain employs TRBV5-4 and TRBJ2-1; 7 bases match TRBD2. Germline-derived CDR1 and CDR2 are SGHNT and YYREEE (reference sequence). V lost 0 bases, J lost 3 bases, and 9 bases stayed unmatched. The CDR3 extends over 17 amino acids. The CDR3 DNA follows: TGTGCCAGCAGCTTGGGGCGCGCGGGGGTTCTCTACAATGAGCAGTTCTTC. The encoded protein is CASSLGRAGVLYNEQFF. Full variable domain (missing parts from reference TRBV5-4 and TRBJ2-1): ETGVTQSPTHLIKTRGQQVTLRCSSQSGHNTVSWYQQALGQGPQFIFQYYREEENGRGNFPPRFSGLQFPNYSSELNVNALELDDSALYLCASSLGRAGVLYNEQFFGPGTRLTVL.

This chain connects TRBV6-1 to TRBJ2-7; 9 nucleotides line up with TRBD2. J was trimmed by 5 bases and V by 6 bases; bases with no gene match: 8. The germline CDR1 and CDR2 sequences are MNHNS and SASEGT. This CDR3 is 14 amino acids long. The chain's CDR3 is CASRVGLARDEQYF. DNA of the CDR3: TGTGCCAGCAGGGTCGGACTAGCGCGCGACGAGCAGTACTTC.

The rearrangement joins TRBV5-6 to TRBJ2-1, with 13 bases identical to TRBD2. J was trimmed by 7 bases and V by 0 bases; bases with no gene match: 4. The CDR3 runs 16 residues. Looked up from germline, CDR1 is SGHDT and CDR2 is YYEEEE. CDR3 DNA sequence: TGTGCCAGCAGCTTGGTAGGGACTAGCGGGGTGAATGAGCAGTTCTTC. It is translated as CASSLVGTSGVNEQFF.

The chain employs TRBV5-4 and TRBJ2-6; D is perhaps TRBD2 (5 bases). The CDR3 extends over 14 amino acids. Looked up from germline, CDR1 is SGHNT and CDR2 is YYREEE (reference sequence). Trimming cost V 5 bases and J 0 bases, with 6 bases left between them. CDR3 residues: CASRDFSGANVLTF. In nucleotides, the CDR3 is TGTGCCAGCAGGGACTTCTCTGGGGCCAACGTCCTGACTTTC. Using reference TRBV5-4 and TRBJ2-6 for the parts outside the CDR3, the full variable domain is ETGVTQSPTHLIKTRGQQVTLRCSSQSGHNTVSWYQQALGQGPQFIFQYYREEENGRGNFPPRFSGLQFPNYSSELNVNALELDDSALYLCASRDFSGANVLTFGAGSRLTVL.

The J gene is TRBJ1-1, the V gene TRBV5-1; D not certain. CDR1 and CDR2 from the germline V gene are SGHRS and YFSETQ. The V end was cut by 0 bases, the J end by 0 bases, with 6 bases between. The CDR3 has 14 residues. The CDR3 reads CASSLGQVNTEAFF. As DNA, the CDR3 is TGCGCCAGCAGCTTGGGGCAAGTGAACACTGAAGCTTTCTTT.

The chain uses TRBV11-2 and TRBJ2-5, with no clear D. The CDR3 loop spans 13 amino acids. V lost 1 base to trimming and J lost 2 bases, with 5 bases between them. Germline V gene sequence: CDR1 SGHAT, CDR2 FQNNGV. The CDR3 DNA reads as TGTGCCAGCAGCTTAGTCGGGCAAGAGACCCAGTACTTC. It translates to CASSLVGQETQYF. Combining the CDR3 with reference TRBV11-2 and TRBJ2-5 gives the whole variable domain EAGVAQSPRYKIIEKRQSVAFWCNPISGHATLYWYQQILGQGPKLLIQFQNNGVVDDSQLPKDRFSAERLKGVDSTLKIQPAKLEDSAVYLCASSLVGQETQYFGPGTRLLVL.

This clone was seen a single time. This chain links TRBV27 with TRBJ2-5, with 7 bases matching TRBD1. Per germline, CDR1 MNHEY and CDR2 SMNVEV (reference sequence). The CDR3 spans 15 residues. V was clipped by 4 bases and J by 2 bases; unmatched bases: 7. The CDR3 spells CASSSITGQQETQYF. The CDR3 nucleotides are TGTGCCAGCAGTTCCATAACGGGACAGCAAGAGACCCAGTACTTC.

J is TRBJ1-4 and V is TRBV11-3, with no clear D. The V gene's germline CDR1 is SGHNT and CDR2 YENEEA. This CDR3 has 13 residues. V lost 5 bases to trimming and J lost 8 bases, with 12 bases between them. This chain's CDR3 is CASSRRTGEKLFF. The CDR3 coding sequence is TGTGCCAGCAGCCGACGGACGGGGGAAAAACTGTTTTTT. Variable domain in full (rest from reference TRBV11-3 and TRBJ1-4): EAGVVQSPRYKIIEKKQPVAFWCNPISGHNTLYWYLQNLGQGPELLIRYENEEAVDDSQLPKDRFSAERLKGVDSTLKIQPAELGDSAVYLCASSRRTGEKLFFGSGTQLSVL.

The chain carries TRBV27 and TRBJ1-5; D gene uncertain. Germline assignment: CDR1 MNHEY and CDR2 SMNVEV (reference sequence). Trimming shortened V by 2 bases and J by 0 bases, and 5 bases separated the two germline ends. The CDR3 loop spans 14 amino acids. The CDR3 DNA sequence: TGTGCCAGCAGTTTAAGAGATAGCAATCAGCCCCAGCATTTT. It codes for CASSLRDSNQPQHF.

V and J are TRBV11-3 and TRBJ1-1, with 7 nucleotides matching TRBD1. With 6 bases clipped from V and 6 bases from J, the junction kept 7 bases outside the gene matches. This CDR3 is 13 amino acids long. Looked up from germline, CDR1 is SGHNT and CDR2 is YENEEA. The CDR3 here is CASSPTGLAEAFF. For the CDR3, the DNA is TGTGCCAGCAGTCCGACAGGGTTAGCTGAAGCTTTCTTT.

The CDR3, as DNA: TGTGCCAGCAGCTCGGACAGGGTCTTCTACGAGCAGTACTTC. As protein: CASSSDRVFYEQYF. The V gene is TRBV11-2, the J gene TRBJ2-7; 8 bases fit TRBD1. This CDR3 spans 14 amino acids. CDR1 and CDR2 (germline): SGHAT, FQNNGV. With V trimmed by 4 bases and J by 3 bases, 5 bases remained unmatched.

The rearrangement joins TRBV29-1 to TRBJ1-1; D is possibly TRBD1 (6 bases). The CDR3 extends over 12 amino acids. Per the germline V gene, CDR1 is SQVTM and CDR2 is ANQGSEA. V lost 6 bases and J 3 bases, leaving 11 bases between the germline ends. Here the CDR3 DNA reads TGCAGCGTGGGGGACACCTACACTGAAGCTTTCTTT. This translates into CSVGDTYTEAFF.

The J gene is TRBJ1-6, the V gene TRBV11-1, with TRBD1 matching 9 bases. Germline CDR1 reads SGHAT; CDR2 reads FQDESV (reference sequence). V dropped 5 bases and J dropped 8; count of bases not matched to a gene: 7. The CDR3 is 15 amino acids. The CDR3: CASSLMTGGDSPLHF. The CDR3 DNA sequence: TGTGCCAGCAGCCTTATGACAGGGGGAGATTCACCCCTCCACTTT.

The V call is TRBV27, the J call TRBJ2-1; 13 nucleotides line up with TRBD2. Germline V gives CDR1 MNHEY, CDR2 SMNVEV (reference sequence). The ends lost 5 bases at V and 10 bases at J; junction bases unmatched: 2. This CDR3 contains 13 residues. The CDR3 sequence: CASSRLAGGEQFF. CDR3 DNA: TGTGCCAGCAGTAGACTAGCGGGAGGAGAGCAGTTCTTC.

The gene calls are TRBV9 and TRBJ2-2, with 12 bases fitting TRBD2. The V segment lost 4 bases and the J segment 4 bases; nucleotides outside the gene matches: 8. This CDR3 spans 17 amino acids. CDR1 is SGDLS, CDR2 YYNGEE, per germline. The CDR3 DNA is TGTGCCAGCAGCCGGACTAGCGGGGTTAGCTCCACCGGGGAGCTGTTTTTT. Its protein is CASSRTSGVSSTGELFF. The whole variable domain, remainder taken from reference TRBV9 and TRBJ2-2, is DSGVTQTPKHLITATGQRVTLRCSPRSGDLSVYWYQQSLDQGLQFLIQYYNGEERAKGNILERFSAQQFPDLHSELNLSSLELGDSALYFCASSRTSGVSSTGELFFGEGSRLTVL.

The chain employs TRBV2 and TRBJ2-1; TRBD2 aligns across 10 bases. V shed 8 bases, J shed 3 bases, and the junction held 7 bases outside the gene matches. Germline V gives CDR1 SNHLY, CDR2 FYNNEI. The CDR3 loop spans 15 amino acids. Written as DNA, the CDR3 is TGTGCCAGCGCTACTAGCGGGGTTAACTACAATGAGCAGTTCTTC. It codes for CASATSGVNYNEQFF.

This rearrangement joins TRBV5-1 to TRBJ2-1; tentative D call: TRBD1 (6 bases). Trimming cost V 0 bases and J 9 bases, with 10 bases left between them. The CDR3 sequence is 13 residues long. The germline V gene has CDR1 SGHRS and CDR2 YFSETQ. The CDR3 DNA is TGCGCCAGCAGCTTGGCCAGGGACACTGAGCAGTTCTTC. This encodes CASSLARDTEQFF.

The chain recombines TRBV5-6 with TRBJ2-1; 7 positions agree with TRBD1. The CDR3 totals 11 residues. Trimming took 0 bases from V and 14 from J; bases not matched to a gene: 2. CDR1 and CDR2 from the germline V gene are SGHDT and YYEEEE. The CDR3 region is CASSLVGTEFF. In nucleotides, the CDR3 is TGTGCCAGCAGCTTGGTGGGGACAGAGTTCTTC.

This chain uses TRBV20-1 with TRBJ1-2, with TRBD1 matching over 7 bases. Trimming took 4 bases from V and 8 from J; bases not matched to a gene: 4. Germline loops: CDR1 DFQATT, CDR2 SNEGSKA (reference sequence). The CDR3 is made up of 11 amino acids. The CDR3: CSAIYRGGYTF. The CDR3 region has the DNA TGCAGTGCTATATACAGGGGCGGCTACACCTTC.

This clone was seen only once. The CDR3 DNA reads TGCGCCAGCAGCCTCACCTGGACAGGGGGCTGGAACACTGAAGCTTTCTTT. Translating gives CASSLTWTGGWNTEAFF. The chain links TRBV4-1 to TRBJ1-1, with 11 positions matching TRBD1. The CDR3 is made up of 17 amino acids. Looked up from germline, CDR1 is MGHRA and CDR2 is YSYEKL. The V gene end was trimmed by 4 bases and the J gene end by 1 base; junction bases not matched to a gene: 8.

The chain's CDR3 is CASSYSRANTEAFF. The CDR3 region has the DNA TGTGCCAGCAGTTACTCGAGAGCGAACACTGAAGCTTTCTTT. The genes are TRBV6-5 and TRBJ1-1; unclear D gene. Germline V gene data show CDR1 as MNHEY and CDR2 as SVGAGI. This CDR3 has 14 residues. V was clipped by 0 bases and J by 1 base, with 6 bases between them.

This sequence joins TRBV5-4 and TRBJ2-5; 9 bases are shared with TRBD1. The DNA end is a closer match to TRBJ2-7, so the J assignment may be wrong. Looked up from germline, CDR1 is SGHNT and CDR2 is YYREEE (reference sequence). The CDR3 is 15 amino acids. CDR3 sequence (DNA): TGTGCCAGCAGCCTCCGACAGGGGGGACACTACGAGCAGTACTTC. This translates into CASSLRQGGHYEQYF.

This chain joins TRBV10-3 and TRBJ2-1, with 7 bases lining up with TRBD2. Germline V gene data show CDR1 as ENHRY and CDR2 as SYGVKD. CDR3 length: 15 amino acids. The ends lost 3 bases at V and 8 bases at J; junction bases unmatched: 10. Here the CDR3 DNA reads TGTGCCATCAGTGAAGGAGGACTAGAGATGGATGAGCAGTTCTTC. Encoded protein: CAISEGGLEMDEQFF.

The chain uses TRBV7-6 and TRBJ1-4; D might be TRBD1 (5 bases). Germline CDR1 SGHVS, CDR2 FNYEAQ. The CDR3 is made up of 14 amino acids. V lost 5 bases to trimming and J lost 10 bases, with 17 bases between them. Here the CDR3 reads CASSRTRQPVKLFF. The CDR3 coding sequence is TGTGCCAGCAGCCGAACCCGACAGCCCGTAAAACTGTTTTTT.

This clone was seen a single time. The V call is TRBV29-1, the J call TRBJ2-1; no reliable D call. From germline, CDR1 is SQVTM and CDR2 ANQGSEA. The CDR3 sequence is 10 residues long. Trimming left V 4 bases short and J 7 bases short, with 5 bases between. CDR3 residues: CSVGRNEQFF. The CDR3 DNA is TGCAGCGTTGGTCGGAATGAGCAGTTCTTC.

The CDR3 here is CASSQTGVGEKLFF. DNA of the CDR3: TGTGCCAGCAGCCAGACAGGGGTGGGGGAAAAACTGTTTTTT. The rearrangement uses TRBV9 and TRBJ1-4; the match to TRBD1 covers 8 bases. The CDR3 extends over 14 amino acids. With 4 bases clipped from V and 8 bases from J, the junction kept 7 bases outside the gene matches. From germline, CDR1 is SGDLS and CDR2 YYNGEE.